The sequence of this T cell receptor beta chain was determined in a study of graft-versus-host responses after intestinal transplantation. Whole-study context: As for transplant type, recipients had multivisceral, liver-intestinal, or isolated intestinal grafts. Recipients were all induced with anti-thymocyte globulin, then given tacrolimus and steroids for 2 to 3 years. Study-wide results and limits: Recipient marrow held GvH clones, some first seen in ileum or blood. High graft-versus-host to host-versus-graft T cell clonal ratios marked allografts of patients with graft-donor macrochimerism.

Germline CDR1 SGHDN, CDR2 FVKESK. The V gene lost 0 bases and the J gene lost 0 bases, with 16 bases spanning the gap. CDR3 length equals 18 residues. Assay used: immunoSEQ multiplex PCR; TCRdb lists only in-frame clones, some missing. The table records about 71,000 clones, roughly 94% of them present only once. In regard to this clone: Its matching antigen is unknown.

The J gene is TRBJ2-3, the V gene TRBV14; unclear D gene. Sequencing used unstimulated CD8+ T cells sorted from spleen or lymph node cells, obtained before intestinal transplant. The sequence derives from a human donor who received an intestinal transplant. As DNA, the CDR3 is TGTGCCAGCAGCCAAGAAGTCTTAAGGGCTCCCAGCACAGATACGCAGTATTTT. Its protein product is CASSQEVLRAPSTDTQYF.